These 13 T cell receptor beta chains were all obtained from the same sample, sequenced in a study of T cell responses to AZD1222 COVID-19 vaccine. Data came from immunoSEQ multiplex PCR; TCRdb stores just in-frame clones and leaves some out. The sample consists of around 80,000 clones, about 88% of them appearing once. Sequenced material: peripheral blood, taken on day 0 of AZD1222 vaccination. The receptor source for this set is an adult in good health.

This rearrangement joins TRBV21-1 to TRBJ1-6; TRBD1 was called by the table and not checked on the DNA. TRBV21-1 constitutes a pseudogene. This CDR3 region has 15 residues. The CDR3 loop reads CASSKGQFLNSPLHF. CDR3 sequence (DNA): TGTGCCAGCAGCAAGGGACAGTTTTTGAATTCACCCCTCCACTTT.

This chain links TRBV5-6 with TRBJ1-2, with D maybe TRBD1 (6 bases). The CDR3 is made up of 15 amino acids. Trimming stripped 2 bases from V and 0 bases from J, with 11 bases between. CDR1 is SGHDT, CDR2 YYEEEE, per germline. CDR3 sequence: CASSFYSGANYGYTF. CDR3 nucleotides: TGTGCCAGCAGCTTCTATTCAGGGGCTAACTATGGCTACACCTTC.

CDR3 coding DNA: TGTGCCAGCACCCCCCGGGGGACAGGGGCCAATGAGCAGTTCTTC. Encoded protein: CASTPRGTGANEQFF. V and J are TRBV5-4 and TRBJ2-1, with 10 bases that match TRBD1. The V segment lost 6 bases and the J segment 6 bases; nucleotides outside the gene matches: 9. In germline, CDR1 is SGHNT, CDR2 YYREEE (reference sequence). The CDR3 is made up of 15 amino acids.

The chain uses TRBV5-1 and TRBJ1-2, with TRBD1 matching 9 bases. Germline assignment: CDR1 SGHRS and CDR2 YFSETQ. J lost 4 bases, V lost 4 bases, and 5 bases had no gene match. This CDR3 contains 14 residues. Written as DNA, the CDR3 is TGCGCCAGCAGCGCAGGACAGGGGTTCTATGGCTACACCTTC. Its protein product is CASSAGQGFYGYTF. Complete variable domain (other parts from reference TRBV5-1 and TRBJ1-2): KAGVTQTPRYLIKTRGQQVTLSCSPISGHRSVSWYQQTPGQGLQFLFEYFSETQRNKGNFPGRFSGRQFSNSRSEMNVSTLELGDSALYLCASSAGQGFYGYTFGSGTRLTVV.

The chain links TRBV7-8 to TRBJ1-1, with D tentatively TRBD1 (5 bases). The germline V and J ends were trimmed by 5 bases and 11 bases, with 18 bases remaining between them. The CDR3 covers 13 residues. The germline gives CDR1 SGHVS, CDR2 FQNEAQ. The CDR3 sequence is CASSPRVGVSAFF. The DNA of the CDR3 is TGTGCCAGCAGCCCCCGGGTGGGGGTAAGTGCTTTCTTT.

About this clone itself: At the DNA level, this CDR3 is encoded by other sequences in the same sample as well. The chain employs TRBV3-1 (or the pseudogene TRBV3-2) and TRBJ1-5; no clear D gene. CDR1 and CDR2 (germline): LGHDT, YNNKEL (reference sequence). The CDR3 consists of 13 residues. V was clipped by 1 base and J by 4 bases, with 5 bases between them. The CDR3 here is CASSQGRNQPQHF. The CDR3 bases are TGTGCCAGCAGCCAAGGCAGAAATCAGCCCCAGCATTTT.

CDR3 nucleotides: TGTGCCAGCAGCTTGGCCGTAGGGGGGGACACTGAAGCTTTCTTT. Translation gives CASSLAVGGDTEAFF. The chain recombines TRBV5-4 with TRBJ1-1; D is possibly TRBD1 (6 bases). CDR3 length: 15 amino acids. Trimming left V 0 bases short and J 3 bases short, with 12 bases between. Germline V gives CDR1 SGHNT, CDR2 YYREEE (reference sequence).

The chain couples TRBV21-1 to TRBJ2-1; the D call TRBD2 from the table was never checked on the DNA. TRBV21-1 is shown as a pseudogene. The CDR3 has 13 residues. Written as DNA, the CDR3 is TGTGCCAGCAGCAAAAGAGGATACAATGAGCAGTTCTTC. This sequence encodes CASSKRGYNEQFF.

The chain links TRBV7-9 to TRBJ1-3; unclear D gene. The CDR3 is made up of 15 amino acids. Trimming left V 1 base short and J 1 base short, with 8 bases between. Germline CDR1 and CDR2: SEHNR and FQNEAQ (reference sequence). This CDR3 reads CASSLVFGSGNTIYF. Written as DNA, the CDR3 is TGTGCCAGCAGCTTAGTCTTTGGATCTGGAAACACCATATATTTT.

The chain joins TRBV7-2 to TRBJ2-3; D possibly corresponds to TRBD2 (5 bases). The CDR3 runs 16 residues. CDR1 SGHTA and CDR2 FQGNSA come from the germline V gene. Trimming took 0 bases from V and 0 from J, leaving 10 bases between them. CDR3 loop: CASSLAASQSTDTQYF. The CDR3, as DNA: TGTGCCAGCAGCTTAGCGGCTAGCCAGAGCACAGATACGCAGTATTTT.

This rearrangement joins TRBV6-6 to TRBJ2-7; D ambiguous. Germline CDR1 and CDR2: MNHNY and SVGAGI (reference sequence). The CDR3 extends over 11 amino acids. V lost 5 bases and J lost 6, with 8 bases in between. As DNA, the CDR3 is TGTGCCAGCAGTCCCTCGTCCGAGCAGTACTTC. Its translation is CASSPSSEQYF.

The chain has TRBV7-2 and TRBJ2-1; D is ambiguous. CDR3 length equals 13 residues. Trimming pared 0 bases from V and 5 bases from J, leaving 5 bases between. CDR1 and CDR2 from the germline V gene are SGHTA and FQGNSA. This chain's CDR3 is CASSLAVHNEQFF. CDR3 nucleotide sequence: TGTGCCAGCAGCTTAGCAGTCCACAATGAGCAGTTCTTC.

The chain has TRBV6-5 and TRBJ1-2; D not certain. V was shortened by 2 bases and J by 7 bases, with 5 bases between the two germline ends. CDR3 length: 11 residues. CDR1 MNHEY and CDR2 SVGAGI come from the germline V gene. The CDR3: CASSYEGGYTF. The CDR3 coding sequence is TGTGCCAGCAGTTACGAGGGTGGCTACACCTTC.